The rows below give T cell receptor beta chains drawn from one sample of a study of vaccination effects on CD4 cells after COVID-19. Their recognized antigens are unknown. Sequencing used immunoSEQ multiplex PCR; TCRdb keeps in-frame clones, though not all of them. The repertoire holds tens of thousands of clones, with around 79% as singletons. The sequencing here drew on CD4+ T cells from PBMCs cultured with HCoV-NL63 spike peptides, taken before COVID-19 vaccination. The receptors here all came from a human donor who had a prior SARS-CoV-2 infection. The CDR3 runs from the conserved cysteine through the conserved F or W. D genes are given only for firm matches. Clone size is stated in some rows and not others, as once, few, many or a class when expanded.

d_gene,v_gene,j_gene,abundance,CDR3nt,CDR3aa
-,TRBV7-9,TRBJ1-1,large,TGTGCCAGCAGCTTAGCGGTAGTGGAGACTGAAGCTTTCTTT,CASSLAVVETEAFF
-,TRBV2,TRBJ1-1,few,TGTGCCAGCAGTGCAGAGCAGGGGTTCCTAGGGACTGAAGCTTTCTTT,CASSAEQGFLGTEAFF
TRBD2,TRBV27,TRBJ2-2,-,TGTGCCAGCAGGATTAGCGGGAGTCGTATCACCGGGGAGCTGTTTTTT,CASRISGSRITGELFF
TRBD2,TRBV10-3,TRBJ2-3,-,TGTGCCATCAGTGATTTGGGGACTAGCGTTGGCGATACGCAGTATTTT,CAISDLGTSVGDTQYF
-,TRBV5-1,TRBJ2-2,once,TGCGCCAGCAGCTTAGGGACGTTCACCGGGGAGCTGTTTTTT,CASSLGTFTGELFF
-,TRBV6-4,TRBJ2-1,-,TGTGCCAGCAGTCTCTACCCAGTAACGTACAATGAGCAGTTCTTC,CASSLYPVTYNEQFF
-,TRBV15,TRBJ2-7,-,TGTGCCACCAGCGCTCCCCCGCCCGATTACGAGCAGTACTTC,CATSAPPPDYEQYF
-,TRBV6-6,TRBJ2-7,-,TGTGCCAGCAGTTACAGGGCCACCTACGAGCAGTACTTC,CASSYRATYEQYF
TRBD1,TRBV5-1,TRBJ2-5,-,TGCGCCAGCAGCCGAGAGCCCCTGGACAGGGCAGAGACCCAGTACTTC,CASSREPLDRAETQYF
-,TRBV11-1,TRBJ1-2,-,TGTGCCAGCAGTTGGGGTAACTATGGCTACACCTTC,CASSWGNYGYTF
-,TRBV5-1,TRBJ2-5,once,TGCGCCAGCAGCTTGGACGCCAAAGGAACCCAGTACTTC,CASSLDAKGTQYF
-,TRBV11-2,TRBJ2-2,-,TGTGCCAGCAGCTTGTTTCAGGTGGTCGGGGAGCTGTTTTTT,CASSLFQVVGELFF
-,TRBV14,TRBJ2-3,-,TGTGCCAGCAGCCAAGGTTCAAAGGGGACGCAGTATTTT,CASSQGSKGTQYF
-,TRBV28,TRBJ2-2,-,TGTGCCAGCAGAACCGGCCCCCAGAGGGGTTACACCGGGGAGCTGTTTTTT,CASRTGPQRGYTGELFF
TRBD2,TRBV9,TRBJ2-1,-,TGTGCCAGCAGCGTAGAGGGGATAGCGGGGCCCAGCTACAATGAGCAGTTCTTC,CASSVEGIAGPSYNEQFF
-,TRBV5-4,TRBJ2-7,-,TGTGCCAGCAGCTTGCGTTCAGGGAGCTACGAGCAGTACTTC,CASSLRSGSYEQYF
TRBD2,TRBV7-2,TRBJ2-1,few,TGTGCCAGCAGCCTTAGCGGGGGGAAATACAATGAGCAGTTCTTC,CASSLSGGKYNEQFF
-,TRBV7-9,TRBJ2-2,-,TGTGCCAGCAGCTTAGGGGGCTCCGGGGAGCTGTTTTTT,CASSLGGSGELFF
-,TRBV5-1,TRBJ1-4,-,TGCGCCAGCAGCTTGGGAAATGAAAAACTGTTTTTT,CASSLGNEKLFF
-,TRBV29-1,TRBJ2-1,once,TGCAGCGTTGGGGATTACTACAATGAGCAGTTCTTC,CSVGDYYNEQFF
-,TRBV7-2,TRBJ2-7,-,TGTGCCAGCAGCCCCGGTCGCTTGCGGGGTACTTACGAGCAGTACTTC,CASSPGRLRGTYEQYF
TRBD2,TRBV7-9,TRBJ2-1,-,TGTGCCAGCAGCAAGACTAGCGGGAGTATTGGTGAGCAGTTCTTC,CASSKTSGSIGEQFF
-,TRBV3-1/TRBV3-2,TRBJ1-5,few,TGTGCCAGCAGCGCCGGAGTCAGGGGTTTGGGCAATCAGCCCCAGCATTTT,CASSAGVRGLGNQPQHF
TRBD1,TRBV18,TRBJ1-4,-,TGTGCCAGCTCCGGACAGGGCAATGAAAAACTGTTTTTT,CASSGQGNEKLFF
TRBD2,TRBV27,TRBJ2-3,few,TGTGCCAGCAGTGTCATCAGCGGGAGAGGTAGGGATACGCAGTATTTT,CASSVISGRGRDTQYF
TRBD2,TRBV7-8,TRBJ2-1,-,TGTGCCAGCAGCTTACCTCGGACTAGCGGAGACAATGAGCAGTTCTTC,CASSLPRTSGDNEQFF
-,TRBV11-3,TRBJ2-3,-,TGTGCCAGCAGCTTAGGGCCTGAAAGCACAGATACGCAGTATTTT,CASSLGPESTDTQYF
-,TRBV5-4,TRBJ2-1,-,TGTGCCAGCAGCAGGCGGGACACTGGGGAGCAGTTCTTC,CASSRRDTGEQFF
TRBD1,TRBV5-6,TRBJ1-1,-,TGTGCCAGCAGCTTGGACAGGGGTGAAGCTTTCTTT,CASSLDRGEAFF
-,TRBV16,TRBJ2-3,-,TGTGCCAGCAGCCAAAACCTGAGGGATACGCAGTATTTT,CASSQNLRDTQYF
-,TRBV5-6,TRBJ1-4,-,TGTGCCAGCAGCAGGACATTGGCAACTAATGAAAAACTGTTTTTT,CASSRTLATNEKLFF
TRBD1,TRBV7-2,TRBJ1-1,-,TGTGCCAGCAGCTCCCTGACGACAGGGCAAGCTTTCTTT,CASSSLTTGQAFF
-,TRBV5-6,TRBJ1-2,-,TGTGCCAGCAGCTTGGGGTCGTCTTATGGCTACACCTTC,CASSLGSSYGYTF
-,TRBV5-4,TRBJ2-5,-,TGTGCCAGCAGCCCGCGACCCGAGGCGGAGACCCAGTACTTC,CASSPRPEAETQYF
-,TRBV30,TRBJ1-5,-,TGTGCCTGGAGTGTACCCTCGGGAGCTGGCCAGCCCCAGCATTTT,CAWSVPSGAGQPQHF
-,TRBV21-1,TRBJ2-2,-,TGTGCCAGCAGCAAGCCCTTTTTGAACACCGGGGAGCTGTTTTTT,CASSKPFLNTGELFF
-,TRBV2,TRBJ2-7,-,TGTGCCAGCAGTGCGCTTGGGCCCGAGCAGTACTTC,CASSALGPEQYF
-,TRBV5-1,TRBJ1-3,-,TGCGCCAGCAGCTTGGATCTGGTGAGCTCTGGAAACACCATATATTTT,CASSLDLVSSGNTIYF
-,TRBV3-1/TRBV3-2,TRBJ2-5,-,TGTGCCAGCAGCCTAGGGGCTGGAGCAGTCCAAGAGACCCAGTACTTC,CASSLGAGAVQETQYF
-,TRBV12-5,TRBJ2-7,-,TGTGCTAGTGGCCTAGGACCCTTCTACGAGCAGTACTTC,CASGLGPFYEQYF
-,TRBV5-1,TRBJ2-5,-,TGCGCCAGCAGCCCGGGACGGTTTTGGGAGACCCAGTACTTC,CASSPGRFWETQYF
-,TRBV2,TRBJ2-7,few,TGTGCCAGCAATCAGGGACCCTACGAGCAGTACTTC,CASNQGPYEQYF
-,TRBV19,TRBJ2-7,-,TGTGCCAGTAGTATAGACAACGGGGGAACCTACGAGCAGTACTTC,CASSIDNGGTYEQYF
-,TRBV3-1/TRBV3-2,TRBJ1-2,once,TGTGCCAGCAGCCAAGAAGGTTATGGCTACACCTTC,CASSQEGYGYTF
TRBD2,TRBV15,TRBJ2-3,few,TGTGCCACCCAGGGAGGGGCAGATACGCAGTATTTT,CATQGGADTQYF
-,TRBV18,TRBJ1-4,-,TGTGCCAGCTCACCCCTAGGGGGATTCTCCAATGAAAAACTGTTTTTT,CASSPLGGFSNEKLFF
-,TRBV4-1,TRBJ1-1,once,TGCGCCAGCAGCCCGAGGGTTGAAAACAGGGTGAACACTGAAGCTTTCTTT,CASSPRVENRVNTEAFF
-,TRBV7-2,TRBJ2-7,-,TGTGCCAGCACCCCGTCAGGTCGCTACGAGCAGTACTTC,CASTPSGRYEQYF
TRBD1,TRBV3-1/TRBV3-2,TRBJ2-3,-,TGTGCCAGCAGCCGTTGGACAGGGGGTTCGGGAGATACGCAGTATTTT,CASSRWTGGSGDTQYF
TRBD2,TRBV30,TRBJ2-3,once,TGTGCCTGGACGACTAGCGGGGTTACAGATACGCAGTATTTT,CAWTTSGVTDTQYF
TRBD2,TRBV4-2,TRBJ2-1,medium-sized,TGTGCCAGCAGCCCCGGGCTAGCGGGGGACAATGAGCAGTTCTTC,CASSPGLAGDNEQFF
TRBD1,TRBV5-1,TRBJ2-3,-,TGCGCCAGCAGCATACAGGGGACCACTAGCACAGATACGCAGTATTTT,CASSIQGTTSTDTQYF
TRBD1,TRBV5-8,TRBJ2-1,-,TGTGCCAGCAGCGCCACAGGGGGCGGAGGGGATGAGCAGTTCTTC,CASSATGGGGDEQFF